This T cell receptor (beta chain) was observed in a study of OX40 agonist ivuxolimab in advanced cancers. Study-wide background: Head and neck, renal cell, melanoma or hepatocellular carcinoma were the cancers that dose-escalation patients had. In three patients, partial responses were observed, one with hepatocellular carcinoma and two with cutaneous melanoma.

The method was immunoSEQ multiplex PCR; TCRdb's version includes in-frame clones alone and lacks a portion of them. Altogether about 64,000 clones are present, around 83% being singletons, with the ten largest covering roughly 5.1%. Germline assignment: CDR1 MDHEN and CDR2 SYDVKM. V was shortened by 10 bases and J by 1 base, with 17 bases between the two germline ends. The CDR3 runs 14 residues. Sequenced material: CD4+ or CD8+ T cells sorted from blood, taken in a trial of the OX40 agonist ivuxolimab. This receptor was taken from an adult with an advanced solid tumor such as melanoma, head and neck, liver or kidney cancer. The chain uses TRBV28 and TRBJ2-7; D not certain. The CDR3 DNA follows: TGTGCCACGAGCCTGGCGTCTGGATCCTACGAGCAGTACTTC. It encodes CATSLASGSYEQYF.